This T cell receptor (beta chain) was identified in a study of CD8 T cells in Susac syndrome. Random hexamers were used to reverse transcribe about 0.45 to 1 ug of RNA. MiXCR, run by TCRdb on the immunoSEQ multiplex PCR reads, gives a single entry per CDR3 protein. The repertoire holds about 180,000 distinct CDR3 sequences, with around 94% as singletons. Unmatched junction bases numbered 2, after V lost 6 bases and J lost 11 bases. CDR3 length: 11 residues. CDR1 DFQATT and CDR2 SNEGSKA come from the germline V gene (reference sequence). This receptor was identified in a human donor with Susac syndrome. This sequence joins TRBV20-1 and TRBJ1-4; 11 positions agree with TRBD1. The sequenced sample consisted of CD4+ T cells from PBMCs. The DNA for the CDR3 is TGCAGTGCAGGACAGGGGGCGAAACTGTTTTTT. This translates into CSAGQGAKLFF.